This T cell receptor beta chain was retrieved from a study of CD8+ T cells in alopecia areata. Study summary: Patients took tofacitinib for 6 to 18 months, followed by 6 drug-free months. Overall study findings and caveats: With one nonresponder, baseline CD8+ expansion's link to response remains uncertain. Researchers reported that TCR sharing among patients proved less clear than in mice, possibly HLA-linked.

Extraction and reverse transcription of RNA yielded cDNA as the sequencing template. The repertoire was sequenced with immunoSEQ multiplex PCR; TCRdb's copy has only in-frame clones and lacks some. The sample consists of roughly 190,000 clones, 60% to 70% of them appearing once. The CDR3 covers 14 residues. Trimming pared 3 bases from V and 3 bases from J, leaving 9 bases between. Germline lookup yields CDR1 SGHNT and CDR2 YYREEE (reference sequence). Treatment here: oral pan-JAK inhibitor, 5-10 mg twice daily. In this sample, this clone turned up a few times. The antigen remains unidentified. Within the sample, other DNA sequences also encode this same CDR3.

The specimen comprised CD4+ T cells sorted from blood, sampled at week 4, from a patient treated with tofacitinib. The receptor was isolated from a human donor with alopecia areata. The rearrangement joins TRBV5-4 to TRBJ1-4; no clear D gene. This chain's CDR3 is CASSSTGANEKLFF. The CDR3, as DNA: TGTGCCAGCAGCTCGACTGGGGCTAATGAAAAACTGTTTTTT.